The present entry profiles one T cell receptor beta chain with its context. With 0 bases removed from V and 0 bases from J, the gap between germline ends came to 13 bases. This CDR3 has 17 residues. The germline CDR1 and CDR2 sequences are SGDLS and YYNGEE. The data stem from a study of shared T cell receptors in the human thymus. Profiled with immunoSEQ multiplex PCR; TCRdb holds only in-frame clones, not every one. The repertoire holds about 400,000 clones, over 90% seen once, with approximately 0.02% in the top ten. The chain joins TRBV9 to TRBJ2-1; D perhaps matches TRBD2 (7 bases). The clonotype originates from a human donor. The sample was thymocytes. For the CDR3, the DNA is TGTGCCAGCAGCGTAGAAGGGGGGGCTTTCTCCTACAATGAGCAGTTCTTC. It is translated as CASSVEGGAFSYNEQFF.